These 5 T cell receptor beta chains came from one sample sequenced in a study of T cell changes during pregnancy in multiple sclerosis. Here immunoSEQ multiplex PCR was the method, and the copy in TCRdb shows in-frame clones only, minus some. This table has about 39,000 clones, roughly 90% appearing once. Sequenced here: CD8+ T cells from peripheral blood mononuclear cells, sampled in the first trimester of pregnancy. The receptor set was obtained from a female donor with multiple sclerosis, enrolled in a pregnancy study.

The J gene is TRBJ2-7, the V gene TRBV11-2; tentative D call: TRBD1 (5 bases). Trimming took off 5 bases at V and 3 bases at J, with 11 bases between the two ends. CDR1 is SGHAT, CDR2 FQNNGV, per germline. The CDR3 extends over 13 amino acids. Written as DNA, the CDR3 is TGTGCCAGCAGCCCTAAGGGGAACTACGAGCAGTACTTC. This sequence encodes CASSPKGNYEQYF.

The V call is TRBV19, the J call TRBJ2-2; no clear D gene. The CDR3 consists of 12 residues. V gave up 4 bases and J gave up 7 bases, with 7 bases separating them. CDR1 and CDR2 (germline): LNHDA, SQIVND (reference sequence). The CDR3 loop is CASSTVVGELFF. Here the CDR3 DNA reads TGTGCCAGTAGTACCGTTGTCGGGGAGCTGTTTTTT.

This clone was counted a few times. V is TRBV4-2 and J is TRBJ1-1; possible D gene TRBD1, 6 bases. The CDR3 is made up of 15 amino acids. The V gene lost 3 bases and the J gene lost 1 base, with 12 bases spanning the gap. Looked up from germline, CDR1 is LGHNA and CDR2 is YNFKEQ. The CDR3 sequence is CASSHLGQPNTEAFF. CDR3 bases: TGTGCCAGCAGCCACCTAGGACAGCCGAACACTGAAGCTTTCTTT.

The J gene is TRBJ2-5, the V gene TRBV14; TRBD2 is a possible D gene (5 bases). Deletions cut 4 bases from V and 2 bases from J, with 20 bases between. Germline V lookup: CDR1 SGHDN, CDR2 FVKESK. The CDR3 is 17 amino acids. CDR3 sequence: CASSLPSDYREQETQYF. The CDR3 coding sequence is TGTGCCAGCAGCCTTCCTTCAGATTACCGGGAACAAGAGACCCAGTACTTC.

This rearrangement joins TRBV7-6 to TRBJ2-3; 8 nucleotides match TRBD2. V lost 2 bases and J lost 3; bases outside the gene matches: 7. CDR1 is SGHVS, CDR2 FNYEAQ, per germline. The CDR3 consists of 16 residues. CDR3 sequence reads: CASSLKTGGPTDTQYF. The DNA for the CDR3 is TGTGCCAGCAGCTTAAAAACGGGGGGGCCTACAGATACGCAGTATTTT.